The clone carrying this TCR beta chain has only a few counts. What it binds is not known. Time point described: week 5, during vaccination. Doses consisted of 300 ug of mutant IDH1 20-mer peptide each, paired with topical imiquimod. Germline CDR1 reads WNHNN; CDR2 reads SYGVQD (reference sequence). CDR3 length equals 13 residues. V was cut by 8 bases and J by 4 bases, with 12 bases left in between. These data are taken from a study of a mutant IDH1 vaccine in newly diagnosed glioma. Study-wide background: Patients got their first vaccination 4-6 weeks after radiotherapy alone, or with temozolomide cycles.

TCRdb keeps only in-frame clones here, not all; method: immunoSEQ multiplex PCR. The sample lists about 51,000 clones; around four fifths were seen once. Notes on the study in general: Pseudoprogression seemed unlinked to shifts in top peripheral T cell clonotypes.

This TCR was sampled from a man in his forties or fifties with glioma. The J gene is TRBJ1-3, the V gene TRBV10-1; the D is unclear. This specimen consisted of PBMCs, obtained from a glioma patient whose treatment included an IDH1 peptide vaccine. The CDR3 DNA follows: TGCGCCAGCGCGGCCGCCGGGGGAAACACCATATATTTT. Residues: CASAAAGGNTIYF.